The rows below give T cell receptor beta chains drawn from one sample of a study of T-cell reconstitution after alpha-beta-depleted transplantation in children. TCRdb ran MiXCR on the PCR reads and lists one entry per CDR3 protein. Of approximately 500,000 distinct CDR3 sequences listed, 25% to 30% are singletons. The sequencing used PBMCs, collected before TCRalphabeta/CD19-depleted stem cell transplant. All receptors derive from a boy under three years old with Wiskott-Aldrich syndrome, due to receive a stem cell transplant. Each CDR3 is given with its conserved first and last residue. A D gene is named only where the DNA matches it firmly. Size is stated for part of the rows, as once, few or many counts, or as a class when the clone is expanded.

CDR3: CAISEPGTGDTQYF
DNA: TGTGCCATCAGTGAGCCGGGAACTGGAGATACGCAGTATTTT
V: TRBV10-3
length: 14
J: TRBJ2-3
size: few
D: -

CDR3: CAWSVWLNSYEQYF
DNA: TGTGCCTGGAGTGTATGGCTGAATTCCTACGAGCAGTACTTC
V: TRBV30
length: 14
J: TRBJ2-7
size: -
D: -

CDR3: CASTRTGWNGYTF
DNA: TGTGCCAGCACCCGGACAGGGTGGAATGGCTACACCTTC
V: TRBV6-1
length: 13
J: TRBJ1-2
size: -
D: TRBD1

CDR3: CSVVGKFTYNEQFF
DNA: TGCAGCGTTGTAGGGAAATTTACCTACAATGAGCAGTTCTTC
V: TRBV29-1
length: 14
J: TRBJ2-1
size: -
D: -

CDR3: CASSASLGGEQYF
DNA: TGTGCCAGCAGCGCCTCACTAGGGGGCGAGCAGTACTTC
V: TRBV7-3
length: 13
J: TRBJ2-7
size: few
D: -

CDR3: CASSLATRGADTQYF
DNA: TGCGCCAGCAGCTTGGCTACTAGGGGCGCAGATACGCAGTATTTT
V: TRBV5-1
length: 15
J: TRBJ2-3
size: -
D: -

CDR3: CASSPPSVRDNEQFF
DNA: TGTGCCAGCAGCCCGCCTAGCGTGAGGGACAATGAGCAGTTCTTC
V: TRBV7-4
length: 15
J: TRBJ2-1
size: -
D: -

CDR3: CASSPWRKAGELFF
DNA: TGTGCCAGCAGCCCTTGGAGGAAGGCCGGGGAGCTGTTTTTT
V: TRBV5-6
length: 14
J: TRBJ2-2
size: -
D: -

CDR3: CSVEDHLEQYF
DNA: TGCAGCGTTGAAGACCACCTCGAGCAGTACTTC
V: TRBV29-1
length: 11
J: TRBJ2-7
size: few
D: -

CDR3: CSALAAGGLYGYTF
DNA: TGCAGCGCCCTTGCCGCGGGCGGGCTCTATGGCTACACCTTC
V: TRBV29-1
length: 14
J: TRBJ1-2
size: -
D: -

CDR3: CSASVGGVYEQYF
DNA: TGCAGTGCTAGTGTCGGCGGGGTCTACGAGCAGTACTTC
V: TRBV20-1
length: 13
J: TRBJ2-7
size: -
D: -

CDR3: CSVAQGQGPYEQYF
DNA: TGCAGCGTTGCCCAGGGACAGGGGCCCTACGAGCAGTACTTC
V: TRBV29-1
length: 14
J: TRBJ2-7
size: -
D: TRBD1

CDR3: CSVTGQGARGYTF
DNA: TGCAGCGTTACCGGACAGGGGGCAAGAGGCTACACCTTC
V: TRBV29-1
length: 13
J: TRBJ1-2
size: -
D: TRBD1

CDR3: CASLGGRGEQFF
DNA: TGTGCCAGCCTCGGCGGGAGAGGTGAGCAGTTCTTC
V: TRBV11-2
length: 12
J: TRBJ2-1
size: few
D: TRBD2

CDR3: CASSLIARSSGANVLTF
DNA: TGTGCCAGCAGTCTTATAGCCAGGAGCTCTGGGGCCAACGTCCTGACTTTC
V: TRBV27
length: 17
J: TRBJ2-6
size: -
D: -

CDR3: CASSQGRSQFF
DNA: TGTGCCAGCAGCCAAGGACGGTCGCAGTTCTTC
V: TRBV7-2
length: 11
J: TRBJ2-1
size: -
D: -

CDR3: CASSLQRGLQQEQFF
DNA: TGTGCCAGCAGTTTACAGCGGGGATTACAACAAGAGCAGTTCTTC
V: TRBV28
length: 15
J: TRBJ2-1
size: -
D: TRBD2